This TCR beta chain was captured by sequencing in a study of CD8 T cells in ankylosing spondylitis (dated by TCRdb to about 2017). Some background on the complete study: The study set out to find disease-linked TCR variants by profiling T cell receptor beta repertoires in ankylosing spondylitis patients and healthy donors. In total, the full study cohort was made up of over a hundred healthy donors and 20 to 25 ankylosing spondylitis patients. Samples of peripheral blood were taken, and for ankylosing spondylitis patients, synovial fluid was collected as well. Beyond this particular receptor, the publication reports: A TCR beta motif of about 8 highly homologous amino acid variants appeared characteristic of blood from ankylosing spondylitis patients. Significant enrichment of the disease-linked clones was reported in matched synovial fluid samples from ankylosing spondylitis patients. A CD8+ phenotype was shown by the disease-linked clones, which were found at relatively low frequencies in peripheral blood. Some TCR beta motif variants had previously been reported in synovial fluid and blood of reactive arthritis patients, which suggested common disease-initiation mechanisms.

Ten or more counts support this clonotype. No cognate antigen has been identified for it. Per-nucleotide qualities are absent, and no much larger clonotype sits a single base away. CDR1 and CDR2 are drawn from the germline V gene: SGHAT, FQNNGV. The CDR3 sequence holds 15 residues, the cysteine and phenylalanine included. The CDR3 DNA has 45 bases and is translated from base 1. At the junction V is shortened by 4 bases and J by 5 bases; bases outside the gene matches: 8. This sample was sequenced with an Illumina HiSeq 2500. Quantitative 5'-RACE with molecular barcodes was used to prepare TCR beta libraries. As for the authors' bioinformatics: To identify disease-linked TCR variants, a new computational method was used, one built on a probabilistic model of VDJ rearrangement. TCRdb reprocessed the public reads (quality trimming at Q25 with fastp, clone calling with MiXCR) and kept in-frame beta chains. Every entry covers one CDR3 protein and lists the most common genes and DNA from its rows. These V and J calls rely on TCRdb rather than the paper's analysis. In this sample the table shows a few hundred thousand distinct CDR3 sequences, 20% to 25% of which occur a single time. Roughly 16% of the sample comes from the top ten.

The clonotype originates from a male donor with ankylosing spondylitis. This receptor chain uses TRBV11-2 and TRBJ1-1; the junction holds 9 bases that match TRBD1. The specimen was blood, either unsorted or a sorted T cell fraction (not recorded which). This receptor has the CDR3 CASSSPGTGITEAFF. The DNA sequence is as follows: TGTGCCAGCAGCTCTCCCGGGACAGGGATAACTGAAGCTTTCTTT.